This T cell receptor beta chain was observed in a study of CD8 T cells in Susac syndrome. Study-level points and caveats: It was acknowledged by the study that relatively few individuals were included in its TCR sequencing and HLA analysis.

It was treatment-naive patients with stable or active relapsing-remitting disease who made up the multiple sclerosis controls. TEMRA cells were FACS-enriched and CD8+ and CD4+ T cells negatively isolated. This clonotype was observed once. Its antigen is unidentified. The CDR3 has 14 amino acids. The germline V and J ends were trimmed by 9 bases and 3 bases, with 17 bases remaining between them. Looked up from germline, CDR1 is SGHAT and CDR2 is FQNNGV. RNA, at about 0.45 to 1 ug, was reverse transcribed with random hexamers. Multiplex PCR with immunoSEQ amplified the TCR beta CDR3 across 54 Vbeta and 13 Jbeta. Using its own MiXCR run on the immunoSEQ multiplex PCR reads, TCRdb lists one record per CDR3 protein. The table shows around 160,000 distinct CDR3 sequences, with roughly 94% occurring only once.

This TCR derives from a human donor with multiple sclerosis. The gene calls are TRBV11-2 and TRBJ1-2; D is unresolved. Source material: CD4+ T cells from PBMCs. The CDR3 protein is CASRVRGPHYGYTF. The CDR3 DNA is TGTGCCAGTCGTGTTCGGGGTCCACACTATGGCTACACCTTC. Full variable domain (missing parts from reference TRBV11-2 and TRBJ1-2): EAGVAQSPRYKIIEKRQSVAFWCNPISGHATLYWYQQILGQGPKLLIQFQNNGVVDDSQLPKDRFSAERLKGVDSTLKIQPAKLEDSAVYLCASRVRGPHYGYTFGSGTRLTVV.